The 27 T cell receptor beta chains reported below all come from one sample, sequenced in a study of blood T cell repertoires in COVID-19. Produced via immunoSEQ multiplex PCR; TCRdb's table is partial and in-frame only. The sample lists about 150,000 clones, 86% occurring once. The sample comprised peripheral blood. The receptors shown here come from a woman in her seventies with acute or convalescent COVID-19.

The chain couples TRBV7-2 to TRBJ1-2; TRBD1 matches at 9 bases. The V segment lost 5 bases and the J segment 5 bases; nucleotides outside the gene matches: 3. Per germline, CDR1 SGHTA and CDR2 FQGNSA. The CDR3 has 13 residues. CDR3: CASSPTGGYGYTF. The CDR3 DNA is TGTGCCAGCAGCCCGACAGGGGGTTATGGCTACACCTTC.

The chain couples TRBV24-1 to TRBJ1-6; D possibly corresponds to TRBD1 (6 bases). Looked up from germline, CDR1 is KGHDR and CDR2 is SFDVKD. The CDR3 covers 13 residues. V was pared by 4 bases and J by 10 bases, with 10 bases between. The CDR3 here is CATSEQGGSPLHF. In nucleotides, the CDR3 is TGTGCCACCAGTGAACAGGGTGGATCACCCCTCCACTTT.

The V and J genes are TRBV27 and TRBJ2-1; tentatively, D is TRBD2 (5 bases). The CDR3 totals 15 residues. V was pared by 3 bases and J by 2 bases, with 11 bases between. The germline CDR1 and CDR2 sequences are MNHEY and SMNVEV (reference sequence). CDR3 bases: TGTGCCAGCAGTTTCGAGGGAGCTACCTACAATGAGCAGTTCTTC. It translates to CASSFEGATYNEQFF.

The V gene is TRBV6-5, the J gene TRBJ1-5; D gene uncertain. This CDR3 is built from 15 residues. Looked up from germline, CDR1 is MNHEY and CDR2 is SVGAGI. V lost 2 bases to trimming and J lost 5 bases, with 13 bases between them. Here the CDR3 reads CASSYGTERYQPQHF. The CDR3, as DNA: TGTGCCAGCAGTTACGGCACGGAGAGATATCAGCCCCAGCATTTT.

V usage is TRBV5-6 and J usage is TRBJ1-2; the D is unclear. Germline CDR1 and CDR2: SGHDT and YYEEEE. This CDR3 region has 13 residues. Between the trimmed V and J ends, which lost 2 bases and 4 bases, there was a span of 9 bases. This CDR3 is CASSFRGSYGYTF. For the CDR3, the DNA is TGTGCCAGCAGCTTTCGCGGCAGCTATGGCTACACCTTC.

The gene calls are TRBV15 and TRBJ1-2, with 7 positions matching TRBD1. The trim removed 0 bases at V and 6 bases at J, leaving 7 bases unmatched. The CDR3 is 15 amino acids. Germline assignment: CDR1 LNHNV and CDR2 YYDKDF (reference sequence). The CDR3 sequence: CATSREFGTADGYTF. In DNA form, the CDR3 reads TGTGCCACCAGCAGAGAGTTCGGGACAGCCGATGGCTACACCTTC.

Remarks on this clone: Different DNA sequences within this sample yield the same CDR3. The rearrangement uses TRBV5-1 and TRBJ1-1; no reliable D call. Trimming removed 4 bases at V and 11 bases at J, with 12 bases between. The CDR3 has 11 amino acids. Germline lookup yields CDR1 SGHRS and CDR2 YFSETQ. The DNA for the CDR3 is TGCGCCAGCAGCGATCGTGGGCTGGCTTTCTTT. Amino acids: CASSDRGLAFF.

V is TRBV28 and J is TRBJ2-5; D may be TRBD2 (6 bases). There are 13 residues in the CDR3. Germline CDR1 is MDHEN and CDR2 is SYDVKM. With 6 bases removed from V and 4 bases from J, the gap between germline ends came to 12 bases. The CDR3 reads CASRPQGGETQYF. Written as DNA, the CDR3 is TGTGCCAGCAGGCCTCAGGGAGGAGAGACCCAGTACTTC. The full variable domain, rest sourced from reference TRBV28 and TRBJ2-5, is DVKVTQSSRYLVKRTGEKVFLECVQDMDHENMFWYRQDPGLGLRLIYFSYDVKMKEKGDIPEGYSVSREKKERFSLILESASTNQTSMYLCASRPQGGETQYFGPGTRLLVL.

The gene calls are TRBV19 and TRBJ1-1; D is unresolved. V gave up 6 bases and J gave up 0 bases, with 11 bases separating them. The CDR3 has 14 residues. Germline CDR1 and CDR2: LNHDA and SQIVND (reference sequence). The DNA of the CDR3 is TGTGCCAGTAGCCATCCACGAGTGAACACTGAAGCTTTCTTT. The encoded protein is CASSHPRVNTEAFF.

The V and J genes are TRBV30 and TRBJ2-5, with 9 positions matching TRBD2. The CDR3 is made up of 16 amino acids. J was trimmed by 3 bases and V by 2 bases; bases with no gene match: 10. From germline, CDR1 is GTSNPN and CDR2 SVGIG (reference sequence). The DNA for the CDR3 is TGTGCCTGGAGTCCCCCGGCTAGCGGGGTCGAAGAGACCCAGTACTTC. Translation gives CAWSPPASGVEETQYF. The full variable domain, rest sourced from reference TRBV30 and TRBJ2-5, is SQTIHQWPATLVQPVGSPLSLECTVEGTSNPNLYWYRQAAGRGLQLLFYSVGIGQISSEVPQNLSASRPQDRQFILSSKKLLLSDSGFYLCAWSPPASGVEETQYFGPGTRLLVL.

This clone was seen ten or more times. V and J are TRBV4-3 and TRBJ1-4; D is unclear. The V gene's germline CDR1 is LGHNA and CDR2 YSLEER. Trimming removed 1 base from V and 14 bases from J, with 14 bases in between. The CDR3 loop spans 13 amino acids. CDR3 in amino acids: CASSQGPGLALFF. CDR3 in DNA: TGCGCCAGCAGCCAAGGCCCCGGACTGGCTCTGTTTTTT.

This clone was detected only a few times. J is TRBJ2-7 and V is TRBV6-1; D call uncertain. Trimming shortened V by 0 bases and J by 9 bases, and 9 bases separated the two germline ends. The CDR3 spans 12 residues. CDR1 and CDR2 from the germline V gene are MNHNS and SASEGT. The CDR3 bases are TGTGCCAGCAGTGAAGCGAGACTCCGGCAGTACTTC. This sequence encodes CASSEARLRQYF.

V usage is TRBV19 and J usage is TRBJ1-5, with D possibly TRBD1 on 5 matching bases. There are 15 residues in the CDR3. Looked up from germline, CDR1 is LNHDA and CDR2 is SQIVND (reference sequence). V lost 3 bases and J 4 bases, leaving 13 bases between the germline ends. The DNA for the CDR3 is TGTGCCAGTAGTATTGGGGGGTCTCCTAATCAGCCCCAGCATTTT. Protein sequence: CASSIGGSPNQPQHF.

The V and J genes are TRBV7-2 and TRBJ2-7; D may be TRBD2 (5 bases). V lost 2 bases, J lost 6 bases, and 14 bases lay in between. Germline CDR1 SGHTA, CDR2 FQGNSA. The CDR3 length is 14 residues. Here the CDR3 DNA reads TGTGCCAGCAGCTTATCCGTGGGAGTGAGCGAGCAGTACTTC. Amino acid sequence: CASSLSVGVSEQYF.

The V gene is TRBV28, the J gene TRBJ1-1; D might be TRBD1 (6 bases). CDR1 and CDR2 from the germline V gene are MDHEN and SYDVKM. Trimming cost V 10 bases and J 4 bases, with 16 bases left between them. The CDR3 is made up of 13 amino acids. The CDR3 spells CAINRVWSTEAFF. The DNA for the CDR3 is TGTGCCATTAACAGGGTATGGAGCACTGAAGCTTTCTTT.

The chain employs TRBV7-3 and TRBJ2-3, with a weak D call TRBD2 (5 bases). This CDR3 is 15 amino acids long. Germline V lookup: CDR1 SGHTA, CDR2 FQGTGA. V gave up 1 base and J gave up 0 bases, with 8 bases separating them. The CDR3 DNA is TGTGCCAGCAGCTTAAACGGGGTCAGCACAGATACGCAGTATTTT. It is translated as CASSLNGVSTDTQYF.

This chain links TRBV3-1 (or the pseudogene TRBV3-2) with TRBJ2-5; D possibly corresponds to TRBD1 (5 bases). CDR1 is LGHDT, CDR2 YNNKEL, per germline (reference sequence). The CDR3 spans 14 residues. V lost 7 bases to trimming and J lost 3 bases, with 15 bases between them. DNA for the CDR3: TGTGCCAGCAAGGGCTTGACAGAAGAAGAGACCCAGTACTTC. This sequence encodes CASKGLTEEETQYF.

DNA for the CDR3: TGTGCCAGCAGTTTCACCCGGGGCTACACCTTC. It translates to CASSFTRGYTF. The chain uses TRBV28 and TRBJ1-2; no clear D. V was trimmed by 3 bases and J by 8 bases, leaving 7 bases between them. The V gene's germline CDR1 is MDHEN and CDR2 SYDVKM. This CDR3 has 11 amino acids.

This chain links TRBV28 with TRBJ1-5, with a possible D match to TRBD1 (6 bases). Germline assignment: CDR1 MDHEN and CDR2 SYDVKM. The CDR3 consists of 15 residues. V was pared by 3 bases and J by 2 bases, with 11 bases between. CDR3 DNA sequence: TGTGCCAGCAGTTTCCCAGGGGTCGGCAATCAGCCCCAGCATTTT. Its translation is CASSFPGVGNQPQHF. Using reference TRBV28 and TRBJ1-5 for the parts outside the CDR3, the full variable domain is DVKVTQSSRYLVKRTGEKVFLECVQDMDHENMFWYRQDPGLGLRLIYFSYDVKMKEKGDIPEGYSVSREKKERFSLILESASTNQTSMYLCASSFPGVGNQPQHFGDGTRLSIL.

CDR3 loop: CASSLRGNGNTIYF. DNA for the CDR3: TGTGCCAGCAGCTTACGAGGGAATGGAAACACCATATATTTT. This chain joins TRBV11-2 and TRBJ1-3; D not resolved. This CDR3 region has 14 residues. Deletions cut 2 bases from V and 3 bases from J, with 8 bases between. Germline values: CDR1 SGHAT, CDR2 FQNNGV.

The sample holds a few counts of this clone. V usage is TRBV27 and J usage is TRBJ2-5; maybe TRBD2 (7 bases). Germline V lookup: CDR1 MNHEY, CDR2 SMNVEV (reference sequence). Trimming pared 6 bases from V and 4 bases from J, leaving 15 bases between. CDR3 size: 14 residues. The CDR3 region has the DNA TGTGCCAGCAGCAACGGGGGGCCGGGAGAGACCCAGTACTTC. This encodes CASSNGGPGETQYF.

This clone was recorded only once. This chain uses TRBV5-4 with TRBJ1-2, with D perhaps TRBD1 (5 bases). Trimming removed 0 bases at V and 4 bases at J, with 13 bases between. CDR1 and CDR2 from the germline V gene are SGHNT and YYREEE (reference sequence). The CDR3 consists of 15 residues. This CDR3 is CASSLAGGGVYGYTF. As DNA, the CDR3 is TGTGCCAGCAGCTTGGCCGGTGGGGGGGTCTATGGCTACACCTTC.

The sample holds a few counts of this clone. The chain links TRBV19 to TRBJ2-1; D possibly corresponds to TRBD1 (6 bases). The CDR3 runs to 15 residues. V dropped 1 base and J dropped 5 bases, with 12 bases sitting between them. The germline V gene encodes CDR1 LNHDA and CDR2 SQIVND (reference sequence). CDR3 coding DNA: TGTGCCAGTAGTATAGCTCGGGACAACAACAATGAGCAGTTCTTC. Translation gives CASSIARDNNNEQFF.

The rearrangement links TRBV18 to TRBJ1-2, with TRBD1 matching 7 bases. Germline CDR1 KGHSH, CDR2 LQKENI. CDR3 length equals 15 residues. J was trimmed by 4 bases and V by 0 bases; bases with no gene match: 5. CDR3 coding DNA: TGTGCCAGCTCACCACCCCTGCAGGGGGTCTATGGCTACACCTTC. Translating it yields CASSPPLQGVYGYTF. Full variable domain (missing parts from reference TRBV18 and TRBJ1-2): NAGVMQNPRHLVRRRGQEARLRCSPMKGHSHVYWYRQLPEEGLKFMVYLQKENIIDESGMPKERFSAEFPKEGPSILRIQQVVRGDSAAYFCASSPPLQGVYGYTFGSGTRLTVV.

The chain employs TRBV15 and TRBJ1-2; 9 nucleotides agree with TRBD1. The CDR3 is 19 amino acids. Germline CDR1 and CDR2: LNHNV and YYDKDF (reference sequence). After removal of 0 bases from V and 3 bases from J, the junction contained 14 bases not matched to a gene. The CDR3 here is CATSRDLRDRASLDYGYTF. The CDR3 region has the DNA TGTGCCACCAGCAGAGACTTGAGGGACAGGGCCTCTTTGGACTATGGCTACACCTTC.

The chain uses TRBV2 and TRBJ2-1; weak D call: TRBD1 (5 bases). The CDR3 covers 15 residues. Germline V lookup: CDR1 SNHLY, CDR2 FYNNEI. Trimming took 4 bases from V and 1 from J, leaving 11 bases between them. CDR3 protein: CASSVAGQSYNEQFF. The CDR3 DNA reads TGTGCCAGCAGTGTGGCAGGGCAGTCCTACAATGAGCAGTTCTTC.

V gene TRBV5-1 combines with J gene TRBJ2-1; 8 nucleotides agree with TRBD1. The V gene end was trimmed by 6 bases and the J gene end by 2 bases; junction bases not matched to a gene: 7. Germline-derived CDR1 and CDR2 are SGHRS and YFSETQ. This CDR3 spans 15 amino acids. This chain's CDR3 is CASKPQGATYNEQFF. CDR3 coding DNA: TGCGCCAGCAAACCCCAGGGGGCTACCTACAATGAGCAGTTCTTC.